The sample holds many counts of the clone carrying this T cell receptor beta chain. Its antigen is unknown. The data originate from a study of regulatory T cells in long-lasting Graves disease. Arm-PCR of CDR3 regions and iRepertoire HTBI primers were used to build TCR beta libraries. TCRdb independently ran MiXCR on the multiplex PCR reads; one entry per CDR3 protein. The table records approximately 400,000 distinct CDR3 sequences, roughly 15% of them present only once. General observations from the study: Public clonotype sharing was higher in persistent than newly diagnosed patients. Under persistent disease, TRBV28, TRBJ1-2 and TRBJ2-5 were used preferentially. Exclusively peripheral blood, rather than thyroid tissue, was studied.

The sample's time point: newly diagnosed GD, antithyroid drugs for less than 3 months. From PBMCs, RNA was extracted and then used to make the TCR library. J lost 1 base, V lost 3 bases, and 13 bases had no gene match. Germline assignment: CDR1 SQVTM and CDR2 ANQGSEA. This CDR3 spans 17 amino acids. This chain connects TRBV29-1 to TRBJ1-1; 8 bases map to TRBD1. The sequence came from a female donor with Graves disease. Here the sequenced sample was peripheral blood mononuclear cells (PBMCs), taken at new diagnosis, from a patient treated with antithyroid drugs. The CDR3 spells CSVEQGTGPSTNTEAFF. CDR3 DNA: TGCAGCGTTGAGCAGGGGACAGGCCCATCGACGAACACTGAAGCTTTCTTT.